These T cell receptor beta chains were read from a single sample in a study of PD-1 and CTLA-4 blockade in melanoma. Libraries were prepared by immunoSEQ multiplex PCR; TCRdb keeps only in-frame clonotypes and omits some of them. The table includes under 40,000 clones, roughly 90% detected once. Sample: CD8+ T cells from peripheral blood, taken from a patient given anti-PD-1 treatment. Receptors originate from a human donor with melanoma. Each CDR3 is given with its conserved first and last residue. D genes are given only for firm matches. Not every row has a clone size; where given, it reads once, few, many or a size class.

j_call,clone_size,d_call,v_call,cdr3_length,cdr3_aa,cdr3_nt
TRBJ1-1,-,-,TRBV2,13,CASSQTDGTEAFF,TGTGCCAGCAGTCAGACAGATGGGACTGAAGCTTTCTTT
TRBJ2-1,-,TRBD1,TRBV4-1,16,CASSQSPGQGYNEQFF,TGCGCCAGCAGCCAATCCCCGGGACAGGGGTACAATGAGCAGTTCTTC
TRBJ2-3,once,-,TRBV2,14,CATVLGRSSYTQYF,TGTGCCACCGTTCTAGGGCGGAGTTCATATACGCAGTATTTT
TRBJ1-1,-,-,TRBV9,13,CASSVTLNTEAFF,TGTGCCAGCAGCGTGACCTTGAACACTGAAGCTTTCTTT
TRBJ2-3,-,-,TRBV11-3,13,CASSLGGLDTQYF,TGTGCCAGCAGCTTAGGGGGCCTAGATACGCAGTATTTT
TRBJ2-7,few,-,TRBV7-9,13,CASSDLSSYEQYF,TGTGCCAGCAGTGATCTCAGTTCCTACGAGCAGTACTTC
TRBJ1-4,-,-,TRBV7-9,13,CASSPSTNEKLFF,TGTGCCAGCAGCCCCTCAACTAATGAAAAACTGTTTTTT
TRBJ2-5,-,-,TRBV6-6,15,CASSWSAGNPETQYF,TGTGCCAGCAGCTGGTCCGCGGGGAATCCAGAGACCCAGTACTTC
TRBJ2-7,-,TRBD1,TRBV5-8,13,CASSLGQGNEQYF,TGTGCCAGCAGCTTGGGACAGGGTAACGAGCAGTACTTC
TRBJ1-4,-,-,TRBV4-3,15,CASSQDGGDGEKLFF,TGCGCCAGCAGCCAAGATGGCGGGGACGGTGAAAAACTGTTTTTT
TRBJ2-1,-,-,TRBV11-2,16,CASSQASGGTYNEQFF,TGTGCCAGCAGTCAGGCCAGCGGTGGAACCTACAATGAGCAGTTCTTC
TRBJ2-1,-,-,TRBV5-4,15,CASSLRGTEGNEQFF,TGTGCCAGCAGCTTGAGGGGAACTGAAGGGAATGAGCAGTTCTTC
TRBJ1-1,-,-,TRBV19,13,CASSRARGTEAFF,TGTGCCAGTAGTCGGGCCCGGGGCACTGAAGCTTTCTTT
TRBJ2-3,-,-,TRBV5-5,17,CASSAIFSGMGTDTQYF,TGTGCCAGCAGCGCCATCTTCTCCGGGATGGGCACAGATACGCAGTATTTT
TRBJ2-7,-,TRBD2,TRBV3-1/TRBV3-2,14,CASSPGGGTYEQYF,TGTGCCAGCAGCCCGGGGGGGGGAACCTACGAGCAGTACTTC
TRBJ1-1,-,-,TRBV9,16,CASSVESRGGPLEAFF,TGTGCCAGCAGCGTAGAATCCCGTGGCGGGCCCCTAGAAGCTTTCTTT
TRBJ2-5,-,-,TRBV4-3,14,CASSQAYLGETQYF,TGCGCCAGCAGCCAAGCCTATCTGGGGGAGACCCAGTACTTC
TRBJ1-2,-,TRBD1,TRBV7-6,13,CASSSTGGDGYTF,TGTGCCAGCAGCTCCACAGGGGGGGATGGCTACACCTTC